Shown below are 17 T cell receptor beta chains from a single sample sequenced in a study of T cell repertoires in cytomegalovirus infection. The antigens of these receptors remain unknown. TCRdb re-analysed the reads in MiXCR, keeping a single row per CDR3 protein. The repertoire holds 100,000 to 150,000 distinct CDR3 sequences, with about 24% as singletons. Sequenced material: PBMCs, sequenced either directly or after in vitro stimulation (not recorded which). The receptors stem from a human donor in good health (CMV status not recorded). Some clones in this sample may be carry-over from other donors' samples.

This clonotype was detected a few times. This sequence joins TRBV4-3 and TRBJ2-7, with no clear D. The CDR3 is 15 residues long. The germline gives CDR1 LGHNA, CDR2 YSLEER. V was pared by 4 bases and J by 0 bases, with 13 bases between. The CDR3 DNA reads as TGCGCCAGCAGCCGGGAACCTCAAAGCTCCTACGAGCAGTACTTC. Translated: CASSREPQSSYEQYF.

Ten or more counts support this clonotype. This chain connects TRBV6-2 or TRBV6-3 to TRBJ2-3; tentatively, D is TRBD1 (6 bases). Deletions cut 2 bases from V and 7 bases from J, with 16 bases between. The CDR3 covers 15 residues. CDR1 MNHEY and CDR2 SVGEGT come from the germline V gene. DNA for the CDR3: TGTGCCAGCAGTTACCGCACAGGGACAACTAATACGCAGTATTTT. Amino acid sequence: CASSYRTGTTNTQYF.

The rearrangement links TRBV12-3 or TRBV12-4 to TRBJ1-3; tentatively, D is TRBD1 (5 bases). The ends were cut back, 6 bases at V and 2 bases at J, with 11 bases in the middle. This CDR3 is built from 14 residues. CDR3 nucleotide sequence: TGTGCCAGCAGCCAGGGAGGGACTGGAAACACCATATATTTT. Its protein product is CASSQGGTGNTIYF.

This clonotype was seen many times. This chain links TRBV11-1 with TRBJ2-1; 12 nucleotides match TRBD2. This CDR3 spans 17 amino acids. V shed 2 bases, J shed 2 bases, and the junction held 4 bases outside the gene matches. Looked up from germline, CDR1 is SGHAT and CDR2 is FQDESV (reference sequence). The CDR3 reads CASSLPLAGGPYNEQFF. CDR3 nucleotide sequence: TGTGCCAGCAGCTTACCGCTAGCGGGAGGGCCCTACAATGAGCAGTTCTTC.

This clonotype was recorded a few times. The rearrangement links TRBV19 to TRBJ1-1, with TRBD1 as a possible D gene (6 bases). The CDR3 length is 16 residues. V was trimmed by 5 bases and J by 0 bases, leaving 16 bases between them. Germline V gene lookup returns CDR1 LNHDA and CDR2 SQIVND (reference sequence). This CDR3 is CASSADRRYMNTEAFF. CDR3 DNA: TGTGCCAGTAGTGCCGACAGGAGATACATGAACACTGAAGCTTTCTTT.

Ten or more counts support this clonotype. This chain links TRBV12-3 or TRBV12-4 with TRBJ2-5, with a possible D match to TRBD2 (6 bases). V was cut by 0 bases and J by 1 base, with 12 bases left in between. This CDR3 is built from 16 residues. CDR3: CASSLAHLAFQETQYF. DNA for the CDR3: TGTGCCAGCAGTTTAGCTCATCTAGCGTTCCAAGAGACCCAGTACTTC.

The CDR3 DNA reads as TGTGCCAGCAGCCCACCCGGGACAGGGGCTGGAAACACCATATATTTT. This codes for CASSPPGTGAGNTIYF. The V gene is TRBV7-4, the J gene TRBJ1-3; TRBD1 aligns across 10 bases. The CDR3 length is 16 residues. The germline CDR1 and CDR2 sequences are SGHVT and SQSDAQ. The ends lost 5 bases at V and 2 bases at J; junction bases unmatched: 6.

The chain couples TRBV29-1 to TRBJ2-5, with TRBD2 as a possible D gene (7 bases). Germline-derived CDR1 and CDR2 are SQVTM and ANQGSEA. The germline V and J ends were trimmed by 0 bases and 4 bases, with 15 bases remaining between them. This CDR3 spans 15 amino acids. DNA of the CDR3: TGCAGCGTTGAAGATGGGGGGGCTGGAGGAGAGACCCAGTACTTC. Translating gives CSVEDGGAGGETQYF.

For the CDR3, the DNA is TGTGCCAGCAGCTTACGGGAGACCTACAATGAGCAGTTCTTC. Its protein product is CASSLRETYNEQFF. The V call is TRBV7-2, the J call TRBJ2-1; a possible D gene is TRBD2 (6 bases). With 2 bases removed from V and 2 bases from J, the gap between germline ends came to 7 bases. The CDR3 extends over 14 amino acids. Germline V CDR1 and CDR2: SGHTA, FQGNSA.

This clonotype was seen at least ten times. The chain joins TRBV7-2 to TRBJ1-2; tentatively, D is TRBD1 (6 bases). Germline CDR1 is SGHTA and CDR2 is FQGNSA. The CDR3 runs 16 residues. V lost 4 bases to trimming and J lost 0 bases, with 15 bases between them. The CDR3 region has the DNA TGTGCCAGCAGCTCGAATGGGGGCGGAGCTAACTATGGCTACACCTTC. Translated: CASSSNGGGANYGYTF.

The chain is built from TRBV12-3 or TRBV12-4 and TRBJ1-3; TRBD1 aligns across 8 bases. V trimming: 3 bases; J trimming: 4 bases; junction bases outside the gene matches: 8. The CDR3 has 16 amino acids. The CDR3 sequence: CASSFPYRQGGNTIYF. The DNA for the CDR3 is TGTGCCAGCAGTTTTCCATACCGACAGGGGGGAAACACCATATATTTT.

The rearrangement uses TRBV29-1 and TRBJ2-6; D uncertain. The germline V and J ends were trimmed by 7 bases and 5 bases, with 12 bases remaining between them. The CDR3 is 13 amino acids. CDR1 and CDR2 (germline): SQVTM, ANQGSEA. The CDR3 DNA reads as TGCAGCGAAAAGGAACGGAGGGCCAACGTCCTGACTTTC. Protein sequence: CSEKERRANVLTF.

This clonotype was counted between two and nine times. V gene TRBV12-3 or TRBV12-4 combines with J gene TRBJ1-5, with a weak D call TRBD1 (6 bases). The germline V and J ends were trimmed by 5 bases and 2 bases, with 16 bases remaining between them. This CDR3 contains 16 residues. CDR3 sequence: CASSPGDIVGNQPQHF. DNA of the CDR3: TGTGCCAGCAGTCCCGGGGACATAGTAGGCAATCAGCCCCAGCATTTT.

This chain joins TRBV24-1 and TRBJ2-2; D ambiguous. Germline V gene sequence: CDR1 KGHDR, CDR2 SFDVKD. The CDR3 covers 17 residues. V was clipped by 6 bases and J by 1 base, with 17 bases between them. DNA of the CDR3: TGTGCCACCAGTTCAGTAGATAGAGTTGGGAACACCGGGGAGCTGTTTTTT. This sequence encodes CATSSVDRVGNTGELFF.

The chain links TRBV12-5 to TRBJ2-5, with 10 bases aligning to TRBD2. Trimming removed 0 bases from V and 2 bases from J; junction bases left unmatched: 6. CDR1 and CDR2 (germline): LGHNT, FRNRAP. This CDR3 is built from 17 residues. The CDR3 here is CASGLVRGLADQETQYF. CDR3 nucleotides: TGTGCTAGTGGTTTGGTACGCGGACTAGCGGATCAAGAGACCCAGTACTTC. The full variable domain, with the rest looked up from reference TRBV12-5 and TRBJ2-5, is DARVTQTPRHKVTEMGQEVTMRCQPILGHNTVFWYRQTMMQGLELLAYFRNRAPLDDSGMPKDRFSAEMPDATLATLKIQPSEPRDSAVYFCASGLVRGLADQETQYFGPGTRLLVL.

This clonotype appeared many times. The chain carries TRBV7-2 and TRBJ2-3; perhaps TRBD1 as D (6 bases). The ends were cut back, 4 bases at V and 1 base at J, with 21 bases in the middle. The length of the CDR3 is 18 residues. Germline V gene sequence: CDR1 SGHTA, CDR2 FQGNSA. The CDR3 loop reads CASSSQLAGTPRTDTQYF. The CDR3 nucleotides read TGTGCCAGCAGCTCTCAACTCGCCGGGACACCGCGCACAGATACGCAGTATTTT.

V is TRBV2 and J is TRBJ2-7; 10 bases map to TRBD2. Germline-derived CDR1 and CDR2 are SNHLY and FYNNEI. V lost 6 bases and J lost 6; bases outside the gene matches: 11. The CDR3 contains 15 residues. The CDR3 coding sequence is TGTGCCAGCAGGAGACTAGCGGGTACGAGGGGCGAGCAGTACTTC. Translating it yields CASRRLAGTRGEQYF.